This entry lists 2 T cell receptor beta chains sequenced from one sample in a study of CD8 T cells in Susac syndrome. The RNA input was roughly 0.45 to 1 ug, and it was reverse transcribed with random hexamers. TCRdb recomputed calls from the immunoSEQ multiplex PCR reads with MiXCR, one row per CDR3 protein. This sample has approximately 53,000 distinct CDR3 sequences; 93% occur once, and the top ten carry 0.4% to 0.65%. The sequencing input was CD8+ T cells from PBMCs. These receptor sequences come from a human donor with multiple sclerosis.

Written as DNA, the CDR3 is TGTGCCAGCAGTTTGCGGGGGGCGGACTATGGCTACACCTTC. Its translation is CASSLRGADYGYTF. The rearrangement uses TRBV28 and TRBJ1-2, with D maybe TRBD1 (6 bases). Germline-derived CDR1 and CDR2 are MDHEN and SYDVKM. V lost 3 bases and J lost 3, with 11 bases in between. The CDR3 is 14 amino acids.

The chain links TRBV7-3 to TRBJ2-3; 7 positions agree with TRBD2. The CDR3 has 16 residues. The trim removed 5 bases at V and 0 bases at J, leaving 8 bases unmatched. Germline values: CDR1 SGHTA, CDR2 FQGTGA. DNA for the CDR3: TGTGCCAGCAGCCTCAACAGCGGGGAAAGCACAGATACGCAGTATTTT. Amino acid sequence: CASSLNSGESTDTQYF.